This passage covers 9 T cell receptor beta chains from one sample sequenced in a study of T-cell memory formation after mild COVID-19. TCRdb re-called the 5' RACE reads through MiXCR, storing one row per CDR3 protein. The table has about 140,000 distinct CDR3 sequences, less than 25% seen once. Sample: PBMCs or a T cell subset sorted from them (not recorded which). These receptors were taken from an adult woman who had mild COVID-19 (a few samples of this study predate the infection). Cell type and time point are not known.

This clonotype was seen a few times. This chain links TRBV4-3 with TRBJ2-7; D may match TRBD1 or TRBD2 (5 bases each). The V gene's germline CDR1 is LGHNA and CDR2 YSLEER. This CDR3 has 16 residues. V lost 0 bases to trimming and J lost 3 bases, with 15 bases between them. CDR3 sequence reads: CASSQDRDDRNYEQYF. CDR3 sequence (DNA): TGCGCCAGCAGCCAAGATCGGGATGACAGAAACTACGAGCAGTACTTC.

This clonotype was observed a few times. The CDR3 reads CASSGTGTRPYEQYF. The CDR3, as DNA: TGTGCCAGCAGCGGAACCGGGACTAGGCCCTACGAGCAGTACTTC. V and J are TRBV5-4 and TRBJ2-7; 8 positions agree with TRBD2. V lost 4 bases, J lost 2 bases, and 8 bases stayed unmatched. CDR3 length: 15 residues. The germline gives CDR1 SGHNT, CDR2 YYREEE (reference sequence).

The V and J genes are TRBV4-1 and TRBJ2-3, with D unclear. CDR3 length equals 16 residues. Germline CDR1 MGHRA, CDR2 YSYEKL. V gave up 0 bases and J gave up 2 bases, with 12 bases separating them. CDR3 residues: CASSQDLGCPTDTQYF. For the CDR3, the DNA is TGCGCCAGCAGCCAAGATCTTGGTTGCCCCACAGATACGCAGTATTTT.

This clonotype was seen a few times. This chain uses TRBV7-8 with TRBJ2-2, with TRBD1 as a possible D gene (6 bases). The CDR3 covers 15 residues. Germline assignment: CDR1 SGHVS and CDR2 FQNEAQ. V gave up 5 bases and J gave up 2 bases, with 12 bases separating them. The CDR3 is CASSGGHTNTGELFF. In nucleotides, the CDR3 is TGTGCCAGCAGCGGGGGACATACTAACACCGGGGAGCTGTTTTTT.

The chain is built from TRBV7-9 and TRBJ2-5; D gene ambiguous. This CDR3 region has 12 residues. CDR1 SEHNR and CDR2 FQNEAQ come from the germline V gene (reference sequence). V gave up 3 bases and J gave up 7 bases, with 9 bases separating them. The CDR3 spells CASSLWTGTQYF. Written as DNA, the CDR3 is TGTGCCAGCAGCTTGTGGACCGGGACCCAGTACTTC.

This clonotype was counted many times. The gene calls are TRBV5-1 and TRBJ1-1; a possible D gene is TRBD1 (5 bases). V lost 0 bases and J lost 4, with 10 bases in between. This CDR3 is built from 14 residues. Per germline, CDR1 SGHRS and CDR2 YFSETQ. CDR3 bases: TGCGCCAGCAGCTTGGGTCGGGGCGTCACTGAAGCTTTCTTT. Protein product: CASSLGRGVTEAFF. The full variable domain, in which reference TRBV5-1 and TRBJ1-1 provide the parts outside the CDR3, is KAGVTQTPRYLIKTRGQQVTLSCSPISGHRSVSWYQQTPGQGLQFLFEYFSETQRNKGNFPGRFSGRQFSNSRSEMNVSTLELGDSALYLCASSLGRGVTEAFFGQGTRLTVV.

This clonotype was counted between two and nine times. V and J are TRBV4-1 and TRBJ2-1, with 12 nucleotides matching TRBD2. Germline V lookup: CDR1 MGHRA, CDR2 YSYEKL. Trimming cost V 6 bases and J 4 bases; bases outside gene matches: 10. The CDR3 sequence is 17 residues long. CDR3 amino acids: CASRGPSGGAGYNEQFF. CDR3 DNA: TGCGCCAGCAGAGGGCCTAGCGGGGGGGCAGGGTACAATGAGCAGTTCTTC.

J is TRBJ1-4 and V is TRBV7-8; D remains ambiguous. Germline-derived CDR1 and CDR2 are SGHVS and FQNEAQ. CDR3 length: 16 residues. V was trimmed by 4 bases and J by 7 bases, leaving 19 bases between them. The chain's CDR3 is CASSSGSGIPSEKLFF. CDR3 coding DNA: TGTGCCAGCAGCTCTGGATCGGGAATACCAAGTGAAAAACTGTTTTTT. The whole variable domain, remainder taken from reference TRBV7-8 and TRBJ1-4, is GAGVSQSPRYKVAKRGQDVALRCDPISGHVSLFWYQQALGQGPEFLTYFQNEAQLDKSGLPSDRFFAERPEGSVSTLKIQRTQQEDSAVYLCASSSGSGIPSEKLFFGSGTQLSVL.

The V gene is TRBV7-2, the J gene TRBJ1-1, with D unresolved. This CDR3 contains 15 residues. Germline V gene lookup returns CDR1 SGHTA and CDR2 FQGNSA. Trimming shortened V by 1 base and J by 1 base, and 10 bases separated the two germline ends. CDR3 in DNA: TGTGCCAGCAGCTTAGAAGGTCGGCAGAACACTGAAGCTTTCTTT. It yields the protein CASSLEGRQNTEAFF.